The clone carrying this TCR beta chain has ten or more counts. Researchers took RNA transcripts and amplified the TCR beta CDR3 regions from them. The HTBI primer set drove a first-round RT-PCR of the TCR CDR3. TCRdb fed the multiplex PCR reads into MiXCR, producing one record per CDR3 protein. The table has 240,000 or so distinct CDR3 sequences, around 15% seen once. CDR3 length equals 15 residues. V lost 0 bases and J 0 bases, leaving 9 bases between the germline ends. The germline CDR1 and CDR2 sequences are SGHNT and YYREEE (reference sequence). This record belongs to a study of T cells in Graves' hyperthyroidism and ophthalmopathy.

The clonotype was recovered from a woman younger than 35 with Graves' ophthalmopathy. The sequenced sample was blood. The rearrangement joins TRBV5-4 to TRBJ1-2; no clear D gene. This CDR3 is CASSLEAAPNYGYTF. DNA for the CDR3: TGTGCCAGCAGCTTGGAGGCAGCTCCTAACTATGGCTACACCTTC.